This T cell receptor (beta chain) originates from a study of control samples from healthy donors and cancer patients. Germline-derived CDR1 and CDR2 are LGHDT and YNNKEL (reference sequence). The CDR3 runs to 17 residues. V was clipped by 1 base and J by 0 bases; unmatched bases: 5. The repertoire was sequenced with immunoSEQ multiplex PCR; TCRdb's copy has only in-frame clones and lacks some. This sample has about 110,000 clones, with roughly 90% found just once. This receptor was obtained from a woman aged 55-70 years with lung cancer. The chain employs TRBV3-1 (or the pseudogene TRBV3-2) and TRBJ1-2; 10 bases are shared with TRBD1. The material sequenced was PBMCs. The CDR3 is CASSQGGTGVPNYGYTF. As DNA, the CDR3 is TGTGCCAGCAGCCAAGGCGGGACAGGGGTACCTAACTATGGCTACACCTTC.